These 9 T cell receptor beta chains originate from one sample sequenced in a study of blood T cell repertoires in COVID-19. Sequencing used immunoSEQ multiplex PCR; TCRdb keeps in-frame clones, though not all of them. This repertoire shows about 150,000 clones, 70% to 90% found once; its top ten account for approximately 2.6%. Material: peripheral blood. Receptors originate from a woman of 80 years or more with COVID-19, enrolled during active disease.

The rearrangement uses TRBV14 and TRBJ2-1; TRBD2 might be the D (5 bases). CDR1 SGHDN and CDR2 FVKESK come from the germline V gene. V was cut by 0 bases and J by 9 bases, with 12 bases left in between. The CDR3 sequence is 14 residues long. Here the CDR3 DNA reads TGTGCCAGCAGCCAAGAGTTAGGGAGCACTGAGCAGTTCTTC. This translates into CASSQELGSTEQFF.

Written as DNA, the CDR3 is TGTGCCAGTAGTATGACAGGGGCGGGGGAGACCCAGTACTTC. This sequence encodes CASSMTGAGETQYF. V is TRBV19 and J is TRBJ2-5, with TRBD1 matching over 8 bases. Germline trimming cut 3 bases from V and 5 bases from J; bases unmatched to any gene: 5. Germline loops: CDR1 LNHDA, CDR2 SQIVND (reference sequence). The CDR3 is made up of 14 amino acids.

The V gene is TRBV28, the J gene TRBJ1-2; D unclear. V was cut by 4 bases and J by 6 bases, with 6 bases left in between. The CDR3 has 11 amino acids. Germline lookup yields CDR1 MDHEN and CDR2 SYDVKM. The CDR3 here is CASSSYDGYTF. In DNA form, the CDR3 reads TGTGCCAGCAGTTCCTACGATGGCTACACCTTC.

This sequence joins TRBV5-1 and TRBJ2-7, with 11 bases aligning to TRBD1. The CDR3 length is 13 residues. Germline-derived CDR1 and CDR2 are SGHRS and YFSETQ. J gave up 7 bases and V 2 bases, and 2 bases lay outside the gene matches. CDR3 in DNA: TGCGCCAGCAGCTTCGGGACAGGGGGTGAGCAGTACTTC. It is translated as CASSFGTGGEQYF.

J is TRBJ2-7 and V is TRBV7-2, with D perhaps matching TRBD1 (6 bases). V gave up 7 bases and J gave up 7 bases, with 20 bases separating them. CDR3 length: 14 amino acids. CDR1 is SGHTA and CDR2 is FQGNSA in the germline V gene. The CDR3: CASNLRGALGEQYF. CDR3 coding DNA: TGTGCCAGCAACCTCAGGGGTGCTCTTGGGGAGCAGTACTTC.

This clone was seen a few times. V and J are TRBV18 and TRBJ1-1; unclear D gene. Germline V CDR1 and CDR2: KGHSH, LQKENI. This CDR3 has 15 residues. Trimming pared 2 bases from V and 10 bases from J, leaving 20 bases between. The chain's CDR3 is CASSPGGSKRIRAFF. CDR3 bases: TGTGCCAGCTCACCAGGCGGGTCGAAACGTATTCGAGCTTTCTTT. Supplemented by reference TRBV18 and TRBJ1-1, the full variable domain reads NAGVMQNPRHLVRRRGQEARLRCSPMKGHSHVYWYRQLPEEGLKFMVYLQKENIIDESGMPKERFSAEFPKEGPSILRIQQVVRGDSAAYFCASSPGGSKRIRAFFGQGTRLTVV.

J is TRBJ2-7 and V is TRBV5-4; D is uncertain. The germline gives CDR1 SGHNT, CDR2 YYREEE (reference sequence). This CDR3 is built from 13 residues. V lost 3 bases and J lost 0, with 7 bases in between. The CDR3 nucleotides are TGTGCCAGCAGCTCTGACTTCTCCTACGAGCAGTACTTC. This translates into CASSSDFSYEQYF.

The gene calls are TRBV3-1 (or the pseudogene TRBV3-2) and TRBJ2-7, with 10 positions matching TRBD1. V shed 4 bases and J 5 bases; nucleotides not matched to a gene: 2. Germline loops: CDR1 LGHDT, CDR2 YNNKEL (reference sequence). The CDR3 runs 13 residues. The CDR3 region is CASSRQGADEQYF. CDR3 nucleotide sequence: TGTGCCAGCAGCCGACAGGGGGCTGACGAGCAGTACTTC.

This chain's CDR3 is CASRTSGSALLTDTQYF. In DNA form, the CDR3 reads TGTGCCAGCAGAACTAGCGGGAGCGCTCTTTTGACAGATACGCAGTATTTT. The J gene is TRBJ2-3, the V gene TRBV2; 11 nucleotides match TRBD2. The CDR3 contains 17 residues. Germline lookup yields CDR1 SNHLY and CDR2 FYNNEI. After removal of 6 bases from V and 3 bases from J, the junction contained 11 bases not matched to a gene. Filled out from reference TRBV2 and TRBJ2-3, the complete variable domain reads EPEVTQTPSHQVTQMGQEVILRCVPISNHLYFYWYRQILGQKVEFLVSFYNNEISEKSEIFDDQFSVERPDGSNFTLKIRSTKLEDSAMYFCASRTSGSALLTDTQYFGPGTRLTVL.